This T cell receptor (beta chain) originates from a study of human T cells and chemical hapten exposure. Study summary: DPC at 2% was the sensitizing agent, placed on about 2 cm by about 2 cm of upper inner arm skin.

Study-wide points: No alteration of TCRs above 1 in 1000 frequency was seen with DPC sensitization.

In its sample, this clonotype was seen many times. The antigen remains undetermined. TCRdb independently ran MiXCR on the RACE reads; one entry per CDR3 protein. The table lists under 400,000 distinct CDR3 sequences, 5.1% of them singletons. Time point specified: pre-sensitization, week 0. The treatment denotes: therapeutic diphenylcyclopropenone sensitization with weekly scalp DPC. Germline CDR1 and CDR2: MNHEY and SVGEGT. After removal of 6 bases from V and 6 bases from J, the junction contained 2 bases not matched to a gene. The CDR3 runs to 13 residues. The V gene is TRBV6-2 or TRBV6-3, the J gene TRBJ2-2; 9 positions match TRBD2. The sequence was obtained from a woman in her fifties or sixties with alopecia areata. Some clones in this sample may be carry-over from other donors' samples. Sequencing was performed on whole blood, taken in connection with sensitization to the hapten diphenylcyclopropenone (DPC). The CDR3 DNA sequence: TGTGCCAGCAGCCTAGCGGGATCCGGGGAGCTGTTTTTT. This codes for CASSLAGSGELFF.